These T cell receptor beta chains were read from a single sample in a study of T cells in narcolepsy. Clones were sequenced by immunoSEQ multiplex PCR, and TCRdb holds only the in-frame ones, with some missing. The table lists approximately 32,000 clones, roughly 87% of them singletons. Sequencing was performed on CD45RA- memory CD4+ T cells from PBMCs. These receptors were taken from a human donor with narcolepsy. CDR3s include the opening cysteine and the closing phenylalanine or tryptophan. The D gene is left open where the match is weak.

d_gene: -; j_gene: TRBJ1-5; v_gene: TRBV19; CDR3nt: TGTGCCAGTGCGCAGATAGCCGGGGGTTATAGCAATCAGCCCCAGCATTTT; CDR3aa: CASAQIAGGYSNQPQHF
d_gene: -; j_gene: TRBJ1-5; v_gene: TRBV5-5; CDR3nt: TGTGCCAGCAGCTTTGCGGGCGGCAATCAGCCCCAGCATTTT; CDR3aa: CASSFAGGNQPQHF
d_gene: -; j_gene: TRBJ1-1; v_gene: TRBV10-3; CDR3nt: TGTGCCGTCCCTTTAGGCGTCCCTACAACTGAAGCTTCCTTT; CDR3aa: CAVPLGVPTTEASF
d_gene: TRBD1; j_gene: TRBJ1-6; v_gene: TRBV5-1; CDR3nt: TGCGCCAGCAGCTTTTCCGGACAGGGCAGGGATAATTCACCCCTCCACTTT; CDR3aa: CASSFSGQGRDNSPLHF
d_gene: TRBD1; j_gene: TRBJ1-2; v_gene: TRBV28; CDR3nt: TGTGCCAGCAGACCAACAGGGGCTCGAGGCTACACCTTC; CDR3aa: CASRPTGARGYTF
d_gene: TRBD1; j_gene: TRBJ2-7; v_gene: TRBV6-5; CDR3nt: TGTGCCAGCACCGAAGCCGGGACAGGAATTCGCCGGCAGTACTTC; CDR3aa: CASTEAGTGIRRQYF
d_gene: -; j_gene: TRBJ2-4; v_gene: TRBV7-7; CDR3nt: TGTGCCAGCAGCCCCCCAGGAGACGGGTGGGGAGCCAAAAACATTCAGTACTTC; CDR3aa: CASSPPGDGWGAKNIQYF
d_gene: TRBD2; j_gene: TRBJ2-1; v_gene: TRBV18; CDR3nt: TGTGCCAGCTCACTCAAGACTAGCGGGACCTACAATGAGCAGTTCTTC; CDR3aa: CASSLKTSGTYNEQFF
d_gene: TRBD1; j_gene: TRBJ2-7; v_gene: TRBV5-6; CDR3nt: TGTGCCAGCACCCAGGGGGTCGAATCCTACGAGCAGTACTTC; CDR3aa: CASTQGVESYEQYF
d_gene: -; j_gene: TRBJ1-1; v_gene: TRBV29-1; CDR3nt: TGCAGCTTCGCGAGGTACACTGAAGCTTTCTTT; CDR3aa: CSFARYTEAFF
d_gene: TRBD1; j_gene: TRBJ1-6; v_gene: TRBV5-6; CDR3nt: TGTGCCAGCAGCATGGACAGGTATAATTCACCCCTCCACTTT; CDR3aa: CASSMDRYNSPLHF
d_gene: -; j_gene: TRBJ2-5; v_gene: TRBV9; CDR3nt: TGTGCCAGCAGCCTCGGGGGCTGGGGGGAGACCCAGTACTTC; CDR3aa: CASSLGGWGETQYF
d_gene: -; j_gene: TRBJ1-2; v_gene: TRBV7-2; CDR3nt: TGTGCCAGCAGCTTAGCGACGGCCTATGGCTACACCTTC; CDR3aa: CASSLATAYGYTF